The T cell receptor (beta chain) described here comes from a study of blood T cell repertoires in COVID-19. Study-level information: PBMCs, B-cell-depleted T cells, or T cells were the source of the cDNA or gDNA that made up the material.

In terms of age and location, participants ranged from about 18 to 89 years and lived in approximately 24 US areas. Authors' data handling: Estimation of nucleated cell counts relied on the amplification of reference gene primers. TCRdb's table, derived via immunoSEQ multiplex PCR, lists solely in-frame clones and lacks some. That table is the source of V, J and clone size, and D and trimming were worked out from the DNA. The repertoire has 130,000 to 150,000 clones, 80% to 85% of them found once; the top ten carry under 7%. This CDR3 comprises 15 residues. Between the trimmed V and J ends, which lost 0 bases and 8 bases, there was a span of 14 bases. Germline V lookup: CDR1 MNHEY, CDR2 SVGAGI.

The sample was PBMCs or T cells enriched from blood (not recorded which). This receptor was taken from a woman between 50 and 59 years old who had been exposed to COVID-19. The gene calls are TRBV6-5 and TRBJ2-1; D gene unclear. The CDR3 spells CASSYSHEAWDEQFF. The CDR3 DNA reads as TGTGCCAGCAGTTACTCTCACGAGGCGTGGGATGAGCAGTTCTTC.